This TCR beta chain came from a study of blood T cell repertoires in COVID-19. TCRdb's table, derived via immunoSEQ multiplex PCR, lists solely in-frame clones and lacks some. The data show 250,000 or so clones, 80% to 85% seen once. Regarding this clone: Other nucleotide sequences in the sample specify the same CDR3.

The CDR3 covers 12 residues. Germline lookup yields CDR1 SGHRS and CDR2 YFSETQ. Trimming at V came to 5 bases and at J to 10 bases, leaving 8 bases not matched to a gene. This clonotype originated in a man aged 60 to 75 with acute or convalescent COVID-19. Sequencing input: peripheral blood. V is TRBV5-1 and J is TRBJ1-1; 7 bases match TRBD1. The CDR3: CASRQTTGLAFF. The CDR3, as DNA: TGCGCCAGCAGGCAAACGACAGGGCTAGCTTTCTTT. The variable domain in full, completed from reference TRBV5-1 and TRBJ1-1, reads KAGVTQTPRYLIKTRGQQVTLSCSPISGHRSVSWYQQTPGQGLQFLFEYFSETQRNKGNFPGRFSGRQFSNSRSEMNVSTLELGDSALYLCASRQTTGLAFFGQGTRLTVV.